One T cell receptor (beta chain) is described in this entry. The CDR3 has 17 amino acids. The V gene's germline CDR1 is SGDLS and CDR2 YYNGEE. J was trimmed by 1 base and V by 3 bases; bases with no gene match: 7. The data belong to a study of blood T cell repertoires in COVID-19. About the study: From the United States, Italy and Spain came samples of acute and convalescent COVID-19.

In terms of age and location, participants ranged from roughly 18 to 95 years and lived in about 25 US areas. Assignment of participants to cohorts was predicated upon participant-reported clinical history. As handled by the study authors: Reference gene primer amplification yielded estimated nucleated cell counts. Only in-frame clones appear in the TCRdb table, and some are missing; sequencing was by immunoSEQ multiplex PCR. V, J and clone size are those of that table, while D and trimming were read from the DNA. The table lists 300,000 to 350,000 clones, about 88% of them singletons, with 0.95% to 1.1% in the top ten.

This TCR came from a woman aged 30 to 39 who had been exposed to COVID-19. Sequenced material: PBMCs or T cells enriched from blood (not recorded which). The chain employs TRBV9 and TRBJ1-6; 7 bases align to TRBD1. The CDR3 bases are TGTGCCAGCAGCGCGAACTCGGGACAGTCCTATAATTCACCCCTCCACTTT. This gives the protein CASSANSGQSYNSPLHF.